This T cell receptor (beta chain) was captured by sequencing in a study of T cell responses to AZD1222 COVID-19 vaccine. Whole-study results and caveats: Spike-specific TCR breadth and depth rose after two AZD1222 doses.

A word on this clone: The target antigen is unknown.

The data were produced by immunoSEQ multiplex PCR, yet TCRdb's version contains in-frame clones alone and is incomplete. The profile shows roughly 90,000 clones, around nine tenths of them singletons. Trimming at V came to 5 bases and at J to 16 bases, leaving 7 bases not matched to a gene. The CDR3 spans 10 residues. CDR1 is DFQATT, CDR2 SNEGSKA, per germline (reference sequence). The chain uses TRBV20-1 and TRBJ1-3, with 8 bases that match TRBD1. The origin of this receptor is an adult who received the AZD1222 COVID-19 vaccine. The input for sequencing was peripheral blood, taken 28 days after the second AZD1222 dose. The CDR3 sequence: CSAAGQGIYF. For the CDR3, the DNA is TGCAGTGCTGCTGGACAGGGAATTTATTTT.